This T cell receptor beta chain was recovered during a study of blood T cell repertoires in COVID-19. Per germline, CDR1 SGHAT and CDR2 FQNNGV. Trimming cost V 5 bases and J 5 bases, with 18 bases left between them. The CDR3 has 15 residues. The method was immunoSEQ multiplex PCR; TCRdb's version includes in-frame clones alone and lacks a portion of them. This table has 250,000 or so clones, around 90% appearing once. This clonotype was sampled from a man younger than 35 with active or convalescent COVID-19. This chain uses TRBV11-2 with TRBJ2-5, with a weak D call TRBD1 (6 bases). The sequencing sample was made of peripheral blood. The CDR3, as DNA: TGTGCCAGCAGCCGCGAAAGGGGGTCTGGGGAGACCCAGTACTTC. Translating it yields CASSRERGSGETQYF.